These T cell receptor beta chains were read from a single sample in a study of cytomegalovirus exposure and HLA in healthy donors. Generated by immunoSEQ multiplex PCR, the TCRdb table keeps only in-frame clones and is missing some. This sample has over 100,000 clones, with around 75% found just once. The sequencing input was PBMCs. These receptors came from a woman aged 25-40 years in good health and CMV-seronegative. The CDR3 runs from the conserved cysteine through the conserved F or W. D genes are given only for firm matches. Clone size is stated in some rows and not others, as once, few, many or a class when expanded.

CASRQNRVQGTEAFF	TGTGCCAGCAGACAAAACAGGGTCCAGGGCACTGAAGCTTTCTTT	15	NA	TRBV6-6	TRBJ1-1	NA
CASRPGYSYNEQFF	TGTGCCAGCAGACCAGGTTACTCCTACAATGAGCAGTTCTTC	14	NA	TRBV6-5	TRBJ2-1	NA
CASSLLDRGGGYTF	TGTGCCAGCAGCTTACTGGACAGGGGAGGCGGCTACACCTTC	14	NA	TRBV5-6	TRBJ1-2	TRBD1
CASSADSNTEAFF	TGTGCCAGCAGCGCGGACAGTAACACTGAAGCTTTCTTT	13	NA	TRBV5-6	TRBJ1-1	NA
CAWVKQGPSNTEAFF	TGTGCCTGGGTTAAACAGGGGCCGTCGAACACTGAAGCTTTCTTT	15	NA	TRBV30	TRBJ1-1	TRBD1
CASSLVQEDGYTF	TGTGCCAGCAGCTTGGTGCAGGAAGATGGCTACACCTTC	13	few	TRBV5-6	TRBJ1-2	NA
CASSESGGAYNEQFF	TGTGCCAGCAGTGAAAGCGGGGGGGCCTACAATGAGCAGTTCTTC	15	few	TRBV6-1	TRBJ2-1	TRBD2
CAWSGSTTEAFF	TGTGCCTGGAGTGGGAGCACGACTGAAGCTTTCTTT	12	NA	TRBV30	TRBJ1-1	NA
CATSRRQQKNTEAFF	TGTGCCACCAGCAGACGTCAACAGAAGAACACTGAAGCTTTCTTT	15	NA	TRBV15	TRBJ1-1	NA
CATVVGHSNQPQHF	TGTGCCACCGTTGTTGGGCATAGCAATCAGCCCCAGCATTTT	14	NA	TRBV19	TRBJ1-5	NA
CASIGVGETQYF	TGCGCCAGCATAGGGGTAGGGGAGACCCAGTACTTC	12	NA	TRBV10-2	TRBJ2-5	NA
CASRGKGAGSTEAFF	TGTGCCAGCAGGGGTAAGGGGGCGGGTAGCACTGAAGCTTTCTTT	15	few	TRBV6-5	TRBJ1-1	TRBD1
CASRGGSGANVLTF	TGTGCCAGCAGGGGGGGCTCTGGGGCCAACGTCCTGACTTTC	14	NA	TRBV6-4	TRBJ2-6	NA
CASSPRDTRLNYGYTF	TGTGCCAGCAGCCCAAGGGACACCAGACTGAACTATGGCTACACCTTC	16	NA	TRBV7-9	TRBJ1-2	NA
CAWAQGSNQPQHF	TGTGCCTGGGCTCAGGGGAGCAATCAGCCCCAGCATTTT	13	NA	TRBV30	TRBJ1-5	NA
CAWSRAMNTEAFF	TGTGCCTGGAGCAGGGCGATGAACACTGAAGCTTTCTTT	13	NA	TRBV30	TRBJ1-1	NA
CASSLEYGAANTGELFF	TGTGCCAGCAGCTTAGAGTATGGGGCCGCGAACACCGGGGAGCTGTTTTTT	17	once	TRBV7-8	TRBJ2-2	NA
CASSGTGGSYEQYF	TGTGCCAGCAGCGGAACGGGAGGGTCCTACGAGCAGTACTTC	14	NA	TRBV6-5	TRBJ2-7	TRBD2
CASSFRDRGPEAFF	TGCGCCAGCAGCTTTCGGGACAGGGGCCCTGAAGCTTTCTTT	14	few	TRBV5-1	TRBJ1-1	TRBD1
CASSLQPSGNTGELFF	TGTGCCAGCAGTTTACAGCCCAGTGGGAACACCGGGGAGCTGTTTTTT	16	NA	TRBV6-5	TRBJ2-2	NA
CASSVEIRGTGGDF	TGTGCCAGCAGCGTAGAAATAAGGGGGACAGGGGGGGACTTC	14	NA	TRBV6-1	TRBJ2-5	TRBD1
CASSQDPRDSGGNTDTQYF	TGCGCCAGCAGCCAAGACCCCCGGGATAGCGGGGGTAACACAGATACGCAGTATTTT	19	NA	TRBV4-1	TRBJ2-3	TRBD2
CASSDGTGGAWETQYF	TGCGCCAGCAGCGACGGAACAGGGGGCGCCTGGGAGACCCAGTACTTC	16	NA	TRBV5-1	TRBJ2-5	TRBD1
CASSPATGTANYGYTF	TGTGCCAGCTCACCGGCGACAGGGACGGCTAACTATGGCTACACCTTC	16	NA	TRBV18	TRBJ1-2	TRBD1
CASSRRQLSSYNSPLHF	TGTGCCAGCAGTAGGAGACAGCTTAGCTCCTATAATTCACCCCTCCACTTT	17	NA	TRBV28	TRBJ1-6	NA
CASIQEGNTEAFF	TGTGCCAGCATACAGGAGGGGAACACTGAAGCTTTCTTT	13	NA	TRBV7-8	TRBJ1-1	NA
CASSLASGSSYEQYF	TGTGCCAGCAGCTTAGCAAGCGGGAGCTCCTACGAGCAGTACTTC	15	NA	TRBV7-9	TRBJ2-7	TRBD2